Detailed here is one T cell receptor beta chain. The data were obtained in a study of shared T cell receptors in the human thymus. Generated by immunoSEQ multiplex PCR, the TCRdb table keeps only in-frame clones and is missing some. Of some 700,000 clones listed, roughly 90% were seen once; the top ten hold about 0.01%. The CDR3 sequence is 13 residues long. The V end was cut by 0 bases, the J end by 7 bases, with 8 bases between. Looked up from germline, CDR1 is MGHRA and CDR2 is YSYEKL. The sample also formed part of further work on human thymus T cells. In that study: Serving as donors were healthy Finnish infants, each of whom was having open corrective surgery for congenital heart defects. The source of the thymus tissue was resections taken during corrective heart surgery. Use of V and J genes seemed skewed within the thymic and blood repertoires.

This clonotype was sampled from a boy in the first two years of life with a congenital heart defect. The source material was thymocytes. This chain joins TRBV4-1 and TRBJ2-3; D perhaps matches TRBD1 (6 bases). The CDR3 DNA reads as TGCGCCAGCAGCCAAGACAGGGGCCATACGCAGTATTTT. Encoded protein: CASSQDRGHTQYF.